The next 15 T cell receptor beta chains were all read from a single sample in a study of OX40 agonist ivuxolimab in advanced cancers. The assay was immunoSEQ multiplex PCR, and TCRdb's table has in-frame clones only and misses some. The sample contains over 35,000 clones, 70% to 80% of which appear only once. The specimen comprised CD4+ or CD8+ T cells sorted from blood, sampled in a trial of the OX40 agonist ivuxolimab. Every receptor here comes from an adult with an advanced solid tumor such as melanoma, head and neck, liver or kidney cancer.

V usage is TRBV29-1 and J usage is TRBJ2-1, with TRBD1 matching over 8 bases. CDR3 length: 13 amino acids. CDR1 SQVTM and CDR2 ANQGSEA come from the germline V gene. The V and J ends lost 7 bases and 4 bases, in that order; junction bases with no gene match: 6. As DNA, the CDR3 is TGCAGCGCCCGGGGACAGGTATACAATGAGCAGTTCTTC. Its protein product is CSARGQVYNEQFF.

This sequence joins TRBV19 and TRBJ2-7, with D possibly TRBD1 on 6 matching bases. The CDR3 is 12 amino acids. With 4 bases removed from V and 7 bases from J, the gap between germline ends came to 11 bases. CDR1 and CDR2 from the germline V gene are LNHDA and SQIVND (reference sequence). As DNA, the CDR3 is TGTGCCAGTAGTACACAGGGTAGAGAGCAGTACTTC. Encoded protein: CASSTQGREQYF.

The chain links TRBV28 to TRBJ1-2; D unclear. With 3 bases removed from V and 4 bases from J, the gap between germline ends came to 9 bases. Germline CDR1 is MDHEN and CDR2 is SYDVKM. CDR3 length: 13 residues. CDR3 DNA: TGTGCCAGCAGTTTTGACACGTTCTATGGCTACACCTTC. It is translated as CASSFDTFYGYTF.

This chain links TRBV7-2 with TRBJ2-7; D ambiguous. Germline assignment: CDR1 SGHTA and CDR2 FQGNSA. The germline V and J ends were trimmed by 4 bases and 6 bases, with 10 bases remaining between them. The CDR3 is made up of 12 amino acids. CDR3 DNA sequence: TGTGCCAGCAGCTATAGGAGTGGCGAGCAGTACGTC. It specifies CASSYRSGEQYV.

V and J are TRBV6-5 and TRBJ1-1; D remains unclear. Deletions cut 4 bases from V and 4 bases from J, with 13 bases between. CDR3 length equals 14 residues. The germline V gene encodes CDR1 MNHEY and CDR2 SVGAGI. CDR3 DNA sequence: TGTGCCAGCAGTTTCGGAGAGGGCCTCACTGAAGCTTTCTTT. This gives the protein CASSFGEGLTEAFF.

The V call is TRBV6-6, the J call TRBJ1-2; possibly TRBD1 for D (5 bases). V was trimmed by 6 bases and J by 8 bases, leaving 16 bases between them. The CDR3 is made up of 13 amino acids. CDR1 is MNHNY, CDR2 SVGAGI, per germline (reference sequence). The CDR3 here is CASSPAMGRGYTF. CDR3 DNA: TGTGCCAGCAGCCCCGCAATGGGACGCGGCTACACCTTC.

The chain is built from TRBV5-4 and TRBJ1-6; 7 nucleotides match TRBD1. The V and J ends lost 7 bases and 7 bases, in that order; junction bases with no gene match: 8. Germline V gene lookup returns CDR1 SGHNT and CDR2 YYREEE (reference sequence). The CDR3 sequence is 14 residues long. CDR3 residues: CASATRDSNSPLHF. CDR3 DNA sequence: TGTGCCAGCGCTACTAGGGACAGCAATTCACCCCTCCACTTT.

This clone was found many times. This sequence joins TRBV2 and TRBJ1-2, with no clear D. The CDR3 loop spans 13 amino acids. CDR1 and CDR2 from the germline V gene are SNHLY and FYNNEI. With 6 bases removed from V and 5 bases from J, the gap between germline ends came to 13 bases. CDR3 bases: TGTGCCAGCAGACCACTCCCAGGATATGGCTACACCTTC. Translated, it gives CASRPLPGYGYTF.

The count of this clone is one. This chain joins TRBV4-2 and TRBJ1-1, with D possibly being TRBD1 (5 bases). Germline CDR1 is LGHNA and CDR2 is YNFKEQ. V dropped 0 bases and J dropped 3 bases, with 11 bases sitting between them. The CDR3 covers 15 residues. The CDR3 DNA reads TGTGCCAGCAGCCAAGAACAGCGAGGGGACACTGAAGCTTTCTTT. Protein product: CASSQEQRGDTEAFF.

A remark on this clone: At the DNA level, this CDR3 is encoded by other sequences in the same sample as well. V usage is TRBV18 and J usage is TRBJ1-5, with D possibly matching TRBD1 (6 bases). The CDR3 sequence is 14 residues long. Trimming took off 2 bases at V and 4 bases at J, with 9 bases between the two ends. Germline CDR1 reads KGHSH; CDR2 reads LQKENI. CDR3 nucleotide sequence: TGTGCCAGCTCACCAGGGGGCCGTAATCAGCCCCAGCATTTT. This encodes CASSPGGRNQPQHF.

The chain uses TRBV5-4 and TRBJ2-3; 13 nucleotides line up with TRBD2. This CDR3 comprises 14 residues. V lost 8 bases to trimming and J lost 3 bases; unmatched junction nucleotides: 3. Germline loops: CDR1 SGHNT, CDR2 YYREEE (reference sequence). In DNA, the CDR3 is TGTGCCAGTACGACTAGCGGGGGGACAGATACGCAGTATTTT. It codes for CASTTSGGTDTQYF.

The CDR3 region has the DNA TGTGCCAGCAGCTTGACCCCGTACGAGCAGTACTTC. It is translated as CASSLTPYEQYF. This chain joins TRBV5-6 and TRBJ2-7; D is unresolved. The ends were cut back, 1 base at V and 4 bases at J, with 6 bases in the middle. In germline, CDR1 is SGHDT, CDR2 YYEEEE. This CDR3 has 12 residues.

The chain links TRBV7-3 to TRBJ2-5; 8 positions agree with TRBD1. This CDR3 has 15 amino acids. The germline V gene encodes CDR1 SGHTA and CDR2 FQGTGA. V lost 2 bases to trimming and J lost 5 bases; unmatched junction nucleotides: 7. The CDR3 reads CASSLQGAEGETQYF. CDR3 sequence (DNA): TGTGCCAGCAGCTTACAGGGGGCTGAGGGGGAGACCCAGTACTTC.

This clone occurred a few times. The chain has TRBV6-5 and TRBJ2-3, with a tentative D call TRBD2 (6 bases). V was clipped by 7 bases and J by 2 bases, with 16 bases between them. CDR3 size: 15 residues. Germline loops: CDR1 MNHEY, CDR2 SVGAGI. Here the CDR3 reads CASIRGDGATDTQYF. In DNA, the CDR3 is TGTGCCAGCATCCGCGGGGACGGCGCCACAGATACGCAGTATTTT.

V gene TRBV10-3 combines with J gene TRBJ1-5; tentatively, D is TRBD1 (5 bases). CDR1 is ENHRY and CDR2 is SYGVKD in the germline V gene. The V gene lost 7 bases and the J gene lost 7 bases, with 14 bases spanning the gap. The CDR3 extends over 13 amino acids. The CDR3 nucleotides read TGTGCCATCAATGGGGGGACGGGACAGCCCCAGCATTTT. It encodes CAINGGTGQPQHF.